This T cell receptor (beta chain) was sequenced for a study of blood T cell repertoires in COVID-19 (dated by TCRdb to the early 2020s). As for the study more broadly: Samples covering the acute and convalescent phases of COVID-19 were provided by collaborators in the United States, Italy and Spain. The material from the prospective study consisted of cDNA or gDNA derived from T cells, B-cell-depleted T cells, or PBMCs. The dataset comprised deeply sampled blood TCRbeta repertoires from subjects exposed to, actively infected with, or recovered from COVID-19. The repertoires were made available in a free public database intended to serve as a resource for research on the immune response to SARS-CoV-2. The samples were drawn from the first 160 participants of the ongoing ImmuneRACE study and from some 1,300 subjects provided by 6 global collaborators. Nearly every sample came with metadata listing a de-identified subject ID, COVID-19 status, age in years and sex. HLA class I and class II types, where available, came from metadata supplied by the sample provider rather than from assay-based typing. Here is what the overall study found, with its caveats: The quantity of clinical and demographic metadata differed by source and by participant and was supplied without curation.

The immunoSEQ Assay, a bias-controlled multiplex PCR, was used to amplify TCRbeta CDR3 regions from genomic DNA. Per the authors' processing: Nucleated cell counts per sample were estimated from amplification of reference gene primers within the assay. Sequence reads were collapsed and filtered to measure the absolute abundance of every unique TCRbeta CDR3 rearrangement. Productive Simpson clonality was computed per sample as the square root of Simpson's diversity index over productive rearrangements. TCRdb carries this immuneACCESS record with in-frame sequences only. Its versions omit some clonotypes, under half of them owing to an unresolved V gene in the studies checked, with the rest unexplained. That table furnishes V, J and clone size, whereas the DNA furnished D and trimming. This sample lists approximately 210,000 clones; 84% were detected once. Around 7.3% of the sample belongs to the ten largest clones.

On this clone: The antigen it recognizes is unknown. Per-base quality was not reported, and no clone a single base away is much larger than it.

Each collaborating institution followed its own protocols to collect whole blood in K2EDTA tubes. For TCRbeta analysis, collaborators shipped samples as frozen whole blood, isolated PBMCs, or DNA extracted from either of those sample types. The TCR was taken from a woman between 50 and 59 years old with active or convalescent COVID-19. Sequencing used peripheral blood.

In nucleotide form, the sequence is TGTGCCAGCAGCCCCCGGGGGGCGCTGAAGAACACTGAAGCTTTCTTT. Its product reads: CASSPRGALKNTEAFF. Here the chain combines TRBV7-2 and TRBJ1-1; a tentative D match to TRBD1 spans 6 bases. Deletion took 5 bases off V and 1 base off J, with a span of 17 bases between the germline ends. CDR1 and CDR2, looked up from the germline V gene, are SGHTA and FQGNSA. The CDR3, from cysteine to phenylalanine, totals 16 residues. Of the read, only the CDR3 DNA is kept; its 48 bases are in frame from base 1.